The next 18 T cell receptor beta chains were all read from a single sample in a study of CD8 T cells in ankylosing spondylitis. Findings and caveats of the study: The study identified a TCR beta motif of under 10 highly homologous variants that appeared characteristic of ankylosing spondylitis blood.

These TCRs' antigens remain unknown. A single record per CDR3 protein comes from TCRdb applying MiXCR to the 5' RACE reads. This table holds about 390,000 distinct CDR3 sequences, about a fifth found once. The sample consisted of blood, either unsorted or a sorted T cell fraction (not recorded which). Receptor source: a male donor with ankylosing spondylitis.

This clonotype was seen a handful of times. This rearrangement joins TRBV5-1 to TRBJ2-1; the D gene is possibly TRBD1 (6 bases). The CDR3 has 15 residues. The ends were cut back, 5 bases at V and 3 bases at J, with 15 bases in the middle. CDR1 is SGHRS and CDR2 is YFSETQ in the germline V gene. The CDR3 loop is CASRPVGGFYNEQFF. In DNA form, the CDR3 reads TGCGCCAGCAGGCCTGTTGGGGGCTTCTACAATGAGCAGTTCTTC.

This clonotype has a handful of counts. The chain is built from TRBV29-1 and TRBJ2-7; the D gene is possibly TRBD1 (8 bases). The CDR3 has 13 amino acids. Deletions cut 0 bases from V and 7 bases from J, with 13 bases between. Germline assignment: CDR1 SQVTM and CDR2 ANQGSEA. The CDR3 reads CSVEENRGGEQYF. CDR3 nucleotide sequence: TGCAGCGTTGAAGAGAACAGGGGGGGAGAGCAGTACTTC.

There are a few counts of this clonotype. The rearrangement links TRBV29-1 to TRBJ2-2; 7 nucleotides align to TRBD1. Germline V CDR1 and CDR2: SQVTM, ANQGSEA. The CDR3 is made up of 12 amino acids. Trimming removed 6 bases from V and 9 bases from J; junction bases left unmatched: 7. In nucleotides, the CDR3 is TGCAGCGTGCGACAGGGCGACCGGGAGCTGTTTTTT. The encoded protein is CSVRQGDRELFF.

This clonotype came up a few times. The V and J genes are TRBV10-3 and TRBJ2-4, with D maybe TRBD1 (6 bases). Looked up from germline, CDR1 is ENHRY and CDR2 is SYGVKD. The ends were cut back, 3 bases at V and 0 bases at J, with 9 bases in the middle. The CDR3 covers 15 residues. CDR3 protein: CAISDTGIAKNIQYF. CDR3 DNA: TGTGCCATCAGTGATACAGGGATAGCCAAAAACATTCAGTACTTC.

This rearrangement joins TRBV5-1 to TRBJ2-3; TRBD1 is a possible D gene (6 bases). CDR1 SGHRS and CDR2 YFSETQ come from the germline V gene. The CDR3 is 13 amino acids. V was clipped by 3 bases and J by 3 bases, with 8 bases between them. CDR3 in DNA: TGCGCCAGCAGCTGGACAGATACAGATACGCAGTATTTT. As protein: CASSWTDTDTQYF.

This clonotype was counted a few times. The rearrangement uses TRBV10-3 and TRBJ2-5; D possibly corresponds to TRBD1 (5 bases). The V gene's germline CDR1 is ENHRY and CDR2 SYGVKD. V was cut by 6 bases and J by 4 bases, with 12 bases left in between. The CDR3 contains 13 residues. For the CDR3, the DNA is TGTGCCATCAGACCAGGGATGGGAGAGACCCAGTACTTC. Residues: CAIRPGMGETQYF.

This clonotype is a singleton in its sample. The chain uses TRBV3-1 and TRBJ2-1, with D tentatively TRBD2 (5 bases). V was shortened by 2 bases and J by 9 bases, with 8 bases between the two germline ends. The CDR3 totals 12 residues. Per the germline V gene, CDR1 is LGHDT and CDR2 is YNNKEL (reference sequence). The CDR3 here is CASSQLSGEQFF. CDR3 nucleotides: TGTGCCAGCAGCCAACTGAGCGGTGAGCAGTTCTTC.

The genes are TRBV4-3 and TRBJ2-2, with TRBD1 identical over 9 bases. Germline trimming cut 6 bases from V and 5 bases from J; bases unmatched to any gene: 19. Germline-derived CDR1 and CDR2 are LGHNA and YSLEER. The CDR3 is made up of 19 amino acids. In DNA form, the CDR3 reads TGCGCCAGCAGTCTTACTTTATTGGGACAGGGTTTGGGGACCGGGGAGCTGTTTTTT. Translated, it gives CASSLTLLGQGLGTGELFF.

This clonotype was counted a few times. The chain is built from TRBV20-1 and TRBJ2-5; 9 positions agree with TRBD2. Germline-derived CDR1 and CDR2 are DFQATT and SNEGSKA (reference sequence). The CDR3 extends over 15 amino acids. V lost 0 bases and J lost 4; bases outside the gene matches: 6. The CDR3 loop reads CSARDFSSGIETQYF. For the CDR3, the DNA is TGCAGTGCTAGAGACTTCTCTAGCGGGATAGAGACCCAGTACTTC.

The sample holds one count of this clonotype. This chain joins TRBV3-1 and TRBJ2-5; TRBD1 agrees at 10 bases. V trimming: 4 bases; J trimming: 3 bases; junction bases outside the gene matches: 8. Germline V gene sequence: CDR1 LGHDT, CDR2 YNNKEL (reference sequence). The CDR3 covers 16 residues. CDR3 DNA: TGTGCCAGCAGCCGTCGGACAGGGGGACCCGAAGAGACCCAGTACTTC. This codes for CASSRRTGGPEETQYF.

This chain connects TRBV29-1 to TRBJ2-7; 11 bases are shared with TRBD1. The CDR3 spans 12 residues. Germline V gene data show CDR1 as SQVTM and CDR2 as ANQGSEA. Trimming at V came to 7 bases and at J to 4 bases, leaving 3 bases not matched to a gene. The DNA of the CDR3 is TGCAGCGCAGGACAGGGGGCTTACGAGCAGTACTTC. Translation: CSAGQGAYEQYF.

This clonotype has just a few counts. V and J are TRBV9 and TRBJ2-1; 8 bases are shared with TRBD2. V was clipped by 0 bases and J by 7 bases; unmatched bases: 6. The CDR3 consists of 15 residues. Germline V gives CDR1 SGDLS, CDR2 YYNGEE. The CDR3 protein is CASSVVAGGVNEQFF. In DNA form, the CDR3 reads TGTGCCAGCAGCGTAGTGGCGGGAGGTGTTAATGAGCAGTTCTTC.

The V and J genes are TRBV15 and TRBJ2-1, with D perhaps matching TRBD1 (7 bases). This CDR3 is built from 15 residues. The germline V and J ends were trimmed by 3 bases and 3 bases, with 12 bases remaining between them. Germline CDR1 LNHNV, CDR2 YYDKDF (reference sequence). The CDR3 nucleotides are TGTGCCACCAGCAGGAGACAGGGAGGCTACAATGAGCAGTTCTTC. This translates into CATSRRQGGYNEQFF.

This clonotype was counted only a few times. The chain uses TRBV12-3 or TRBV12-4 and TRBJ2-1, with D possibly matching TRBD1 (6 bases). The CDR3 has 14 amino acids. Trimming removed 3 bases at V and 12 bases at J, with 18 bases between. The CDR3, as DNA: TGTGCCAGCAGTTTTGGGTGGGAGTCACAGGGGCAGTTCTTC. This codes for CASSFGWESQGQFF.

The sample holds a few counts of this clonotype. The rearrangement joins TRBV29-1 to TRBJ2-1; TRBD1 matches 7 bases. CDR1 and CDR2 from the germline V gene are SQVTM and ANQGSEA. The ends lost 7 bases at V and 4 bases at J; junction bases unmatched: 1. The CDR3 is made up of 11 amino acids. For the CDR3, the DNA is TGCAGCGGGGACAGTTACAATGAGCAGTTCTTC. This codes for CSGDSYNEQFF.

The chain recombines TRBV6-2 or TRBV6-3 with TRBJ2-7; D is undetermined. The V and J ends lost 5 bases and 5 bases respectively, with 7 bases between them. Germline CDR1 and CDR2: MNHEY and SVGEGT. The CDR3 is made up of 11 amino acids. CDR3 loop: CASSGFHEQYF. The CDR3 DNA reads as TGTGCCAGCAGTGGGTTCCACGAGCAGTACTTC.

As DNA, the CDR3 is TGCGCCAGCAGCCTTCAGCTAGGGGTCCACGAGCAGTACTTC. It yields the protein CASSLQLGVHEQYF. The rearrangement links TRBV4-1 to TRBJ2-7; D possibly corresponds to TRBD1 (5 bases). The CDR3 length is 14 residues. Trimming took 4 bases from V and 5 from J, leaving 15 bases between them. From germline, CDR1 is MGHRA and CDR2 YSYEKL.

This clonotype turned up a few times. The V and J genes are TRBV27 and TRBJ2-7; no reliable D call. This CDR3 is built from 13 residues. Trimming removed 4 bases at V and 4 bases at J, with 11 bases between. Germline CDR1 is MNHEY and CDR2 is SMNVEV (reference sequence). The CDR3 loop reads CASSSDRDYEQYF. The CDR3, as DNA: TGTGCCAGCAGTTCCGATCGCGATTACGAGCAGTACTTC.